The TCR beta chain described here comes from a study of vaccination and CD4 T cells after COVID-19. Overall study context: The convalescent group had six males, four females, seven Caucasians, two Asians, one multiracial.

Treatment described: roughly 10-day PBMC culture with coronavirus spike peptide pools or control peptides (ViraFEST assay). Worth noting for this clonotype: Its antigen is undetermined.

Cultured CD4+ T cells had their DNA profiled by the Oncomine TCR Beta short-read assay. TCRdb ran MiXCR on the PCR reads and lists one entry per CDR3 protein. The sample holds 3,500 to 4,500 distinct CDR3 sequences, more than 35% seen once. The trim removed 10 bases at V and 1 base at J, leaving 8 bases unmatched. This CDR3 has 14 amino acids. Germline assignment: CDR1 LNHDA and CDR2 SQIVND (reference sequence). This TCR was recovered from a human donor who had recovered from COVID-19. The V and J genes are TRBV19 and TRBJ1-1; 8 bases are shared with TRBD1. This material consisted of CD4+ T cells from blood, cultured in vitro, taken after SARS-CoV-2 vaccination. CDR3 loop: CATRGQGGNTEAFF. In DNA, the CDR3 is TGTGCCACTCGTGGACAGGGCGGGAACACTGAAGCTTTCTTT.